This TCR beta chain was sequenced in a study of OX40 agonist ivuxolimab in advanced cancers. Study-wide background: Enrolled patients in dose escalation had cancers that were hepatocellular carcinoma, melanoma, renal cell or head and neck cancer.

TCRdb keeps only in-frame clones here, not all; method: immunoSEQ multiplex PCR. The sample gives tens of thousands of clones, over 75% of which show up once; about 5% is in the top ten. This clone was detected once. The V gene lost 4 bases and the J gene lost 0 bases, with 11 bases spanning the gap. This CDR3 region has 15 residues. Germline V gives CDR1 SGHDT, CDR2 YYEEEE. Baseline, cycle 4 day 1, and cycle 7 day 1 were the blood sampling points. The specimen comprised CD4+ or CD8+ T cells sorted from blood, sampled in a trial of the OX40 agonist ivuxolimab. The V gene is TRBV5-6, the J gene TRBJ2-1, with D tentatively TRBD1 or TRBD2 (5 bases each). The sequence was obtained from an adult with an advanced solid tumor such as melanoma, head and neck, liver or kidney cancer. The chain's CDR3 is CASSRGRSSYNEQFF. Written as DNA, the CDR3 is TGTGCCAGCAGCCGGGGACGGAGCTCCTACAATGAGCAGTTCTTC.